The following is a T cell receptor beta chain sequence with its context. The data were taken from a study of tumor-infiltrating lymphocytes in oesophageal squamous cell carcinoma. TCRdb recomputed calls from the reads with MiXCR, one row per CDR3 protein. The sample lists more than 10,000 distinct CDR3 sequences, more than 55% occurring once. Unmatched junction bases numbered 5, after V lost 1 base and J lost 6 bases. This CDR3 has 15 amino acids. CDR1 and CDR2 (germline): SGHTA, FQGTGA. The chain combines TRBV7-3 with TRBJ2-1, with 8 positions matching TRBD2. The sequencing input was blood. The clonotype comes from a female donor with esophageal squamous cell carcinoma. The CDR3 bases are TGTGCCAGCAGCTTAAGACGGGGGGGCCTCAATGAGCAGTTCTTC. It codes for CASSLRRGGLNEQFF.